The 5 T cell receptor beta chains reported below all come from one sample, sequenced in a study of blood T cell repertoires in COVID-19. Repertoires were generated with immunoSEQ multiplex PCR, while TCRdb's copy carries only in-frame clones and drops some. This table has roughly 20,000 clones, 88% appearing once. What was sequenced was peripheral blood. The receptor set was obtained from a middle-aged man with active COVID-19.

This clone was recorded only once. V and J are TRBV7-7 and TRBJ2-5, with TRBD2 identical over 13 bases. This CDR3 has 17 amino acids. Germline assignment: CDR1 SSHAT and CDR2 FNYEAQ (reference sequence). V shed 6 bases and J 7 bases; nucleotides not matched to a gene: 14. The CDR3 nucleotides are TGTGCCAGCAGTTCACACACTAGCGGGAGGGCCGAGGGGACCCAGTACTTC. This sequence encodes CASSSHTSGRAEGTQYF.

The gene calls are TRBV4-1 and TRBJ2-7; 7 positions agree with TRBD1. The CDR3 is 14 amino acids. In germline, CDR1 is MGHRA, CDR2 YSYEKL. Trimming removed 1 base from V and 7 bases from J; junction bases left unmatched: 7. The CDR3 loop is CASSQVDRVWEQYF. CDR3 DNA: TGCGCCAGCAGCCAAGTCGACAGGGTTTGGGAGCAGTACTTC.

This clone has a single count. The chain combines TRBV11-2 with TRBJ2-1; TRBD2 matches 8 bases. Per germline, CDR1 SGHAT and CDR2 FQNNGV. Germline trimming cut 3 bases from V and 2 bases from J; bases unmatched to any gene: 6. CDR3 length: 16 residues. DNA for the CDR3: TGTGCCAGCAGCTTTCCAGCGGGAGCCGCCTACAATGAGCAGTTCTTC. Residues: CASSFPAGAAYNEQFF.

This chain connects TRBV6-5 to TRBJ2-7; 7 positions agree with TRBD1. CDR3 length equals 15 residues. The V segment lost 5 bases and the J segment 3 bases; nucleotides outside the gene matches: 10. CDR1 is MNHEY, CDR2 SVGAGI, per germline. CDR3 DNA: TGTGCCAGCAGTCTGACAGGGTTTGAAGGCTACGAGCAGTACTTC. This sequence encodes CASSLTGFEGYEQYF.

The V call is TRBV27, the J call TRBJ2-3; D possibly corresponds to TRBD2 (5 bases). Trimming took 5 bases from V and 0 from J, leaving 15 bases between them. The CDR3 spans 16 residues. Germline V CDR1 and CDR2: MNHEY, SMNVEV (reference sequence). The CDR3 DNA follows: TGTGCCAGCAGTCCACCGGCCAGCGGCAGCACAGATACGCAGTATTTT. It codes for CASSPPASGSTDTQYF.